One and the same sample provided the 8 T cell receptor beta chains below, sequenced in a study of T cell responses to AZD1222 COVID-19 vaccine. Generated by immunoSEQ multiplex PCR, the TCRdb table keeps only in-frame clones and is missing some. This sample carries about 140,000 clones, with about 2% going to the ten biggest clones. The sample taken for sequencing was peripheral blood. These receptors all come from an adult in good health.

The J gene is TRBJ1-2, the V gene TRBV7-9, with 9 bases identical to TRBD1. V shed 4 bases, J shed 7 bases, and the junction held 10 bases outside the gene matches. CDR3 length: 15 residues. The germline V gene encodes CDR1 SEHNR and CDR2 FQNEAQ (reference sequence). The CDR3 sequence: CASSSSGDRVSGYTF. CDR3 sequence (DNA): TGTGCCAGCAGCTCTAGTGGGGACAGGGTGTCTGGCTACACCTTC.

The V gene is TRBV7-8, the J gene TRBJ2-1, with D uncertain. This CDR3 spans 13 amino acids. V was clipped by 5 bases and J by 4 bases, with 9 bases between them. Germline V gene data show CDR1 as SGHVS and CDR2 as FQNEAQ. In DNA form, the CDR3 reads TGTGCCAGCAGCCGATTCTCTTACAATGAGCAGTTCTTC. Its translation is CASSRFSYNEQFF.

The rearrangement joins TRBV19 to TRBJ2-1; D unclear. Germline V CDR1 and CDR2: LNHDA, SQIVND (reference sequence). This CDR3 contains 14 residues. V shed 8 bases and J shed 0 bases, with 11 bases lying between them. The CDR3 nucleotides are TGTGCCAGTGGATGGGGATACTCCTACAATGAGCAGTTCTTC. Translation: CASGWGYSYNEQFF.

This CDR3 reads CASSQDSVDGYTF. DNA for the CDR3: TGTGCCAGCAGCCAAGATTCGGTAGACGGCTACACCTTC. The genes are TRBV3-1 (or the pseudogene TRBV3-2) and TRBJ1-2; no reliable D call. Germline values: CDR1 LGHDT, CDR2 YNNKEL (reference sequence). CDR3 size: 13 residues. The V and J ends lost 0 bases and 8 bases respectively, with 10 bases between them.

The chain joins TRBV2 to TRBJ2-1; D is possibly TRBD2 (6 bases). V was clipped by 3 bases and J by 9 bases, with 15 bases between them. CDR1 and CDR2 from the germline V gene are SNHLY and FYNNEI. CDR3 length equals 14 residues. In DNA form, the CDR3 reads TGTGCCAGCAGTGACCTTACTAGCCAGGGTGAGCAGTTCTTC. Its protein product is CASSDLTSQGEQFF.

The genes are TRBV5-4 and TRBJ2-5, with 9 bases matching TRBD2. V dropped 5 bases and J dropped 3; count of bases not matched to a gene: 11. Germline CDR1 SGHNT, CDR2 YYREEE (reference sequence). The CDR3 consists of 16 residues. Written as DNA, the CDR3 is TGTGCCAGCAGTTTCAGACTGGGCGGGGGGGAAGAGACCCAGTACTTC. It is translated as CASSFRLGGGEETQYF.

The chain recombines TRBV5-1 with TRBJ2-5, with unresolved D. The CDR3 has 14 residues. Germline loops: CDR1 SGHRS, CDR2 YFSETQ. V was pared by 0 bases and J by 5 bases, with 11 bases between. This chain's CDR3 is CASSLVRRRETQYF. The DNA of the CDR3 is TGCGCCAGCAGCTTGGTACGGCGGCGGGAGACCCAGTACTTC.

The V call is TRBV5-6, the J call TRBJ2-3; D perhaps matches TRBD1 (6 bases). CDR1 is SGHDT, CDR2 YYEEEE, per germline. The V gene lost 2 bases and the J gene lost 1 base, with 8 bases spanning the gap. This CDR3 spans 14 amino acids. The CDR3 coding sequence is TGTGCCAGCAGCTTTGGGGGCCGCACAGATACGCAGTATTTT. It is translated as CASSFGGRTDTQYF.